Sequencing of this TCR beta chain was carried out in a study of low-dose radiotherapy and immunotherapy resistance in tumors. This clonotype is judged medium-sized. Gene-specific TRAV and TRBV primers were used for first-strand cDNA, covering alpha and beta chains. For amplifying TCRs, the PCR ran for approximately 18 cycles with Phusion, which was used together with a constant-region primer and the adapter on the V primers. TCRdb reprocessed the reads with MiXCR, giving one entry per CDR3 protein. The repertoire has approximately 14,000 distinct CDR3 sequences, approximately 70% of them found once; the top ten carry approximately 5%. Germline V gene sequence: CDR1 MNHNS, CDR2 SASEGT. The V end was cut by 3 bases, the J end by 0 bases, with 6 bases between. This CDR3 contains 15 residues.

The sequence came from a human donor with advanced metastatic prostate, ovarian, gallbladder or colorectal cancer (not recorded which). This table probably holds off-target reads from a library built for another chain. V gene TRBV6-1 combines with J gene TRBJ2-6, with no clear D. CDR3 loop: CASSETNSGANVLTF. The CDR3 DNA is TGTGCCAGCAGTGAGACAAACTCTGGGGCCAACGTCCTGACTTTC.